The 2 T cell receptor beta chains given below trace back to one sample, sequenced in a study of shared clonotypes between healthy human individuals (dated by TCRdb to about 2020). To prepare the library, the immunoSEQ multiplex PCR assay was applied. What TCRdb holds here is the immuneACCESS table cut down to in-frame rearrangements. Part of the clones is not present; checked against another copy, under half of the missing clones reflect an unresolved V gene, and the others are unexplained. Counted in this sample were approximately 500,000 clones; 96% of them appeared once. The ten largest clones take up approximately 0.062% of the sample. Sequenced material: naive CD4+ T cells sorted from blood. The cell subset or site label corresponds to: CD45RA+ positively selected. The receptors originated from a woman aged 25 to 39 in good health.

The chain has TRBV18 and TRBJ2-7, with a possible D match to TRBD2 (6 bases). There are 14 residues in the CDR3. V was trimmed by 3 bases and J by 4 bases, leaving 13 bases between them. Germline CDR1 reads KGHSH; CDR2 reads LQKENI. The CDR3 region has the DNA TGTGCCAGCTCACCTTCCGGGAGCCGGTACGAGCAGTACTTC. Its protein is CASSPSGSRYEQYF.

The chain employs TRBV15 and TRBJ1-2; 9 nucleotides line up with TRBD1. J lost 6 bases, V lost 5 bases, and 1 base had no gene match. This CDR3 is 12 amino acids long. The V gene's germline CDR1 is LNHNV and CDR2 YYDKDF (reference sequence). CDR3 protein: CATSGTGHGYTF. CDR3 in DNA: TGTGCCACCAGCGGGACAGGGCATGGCTACACCTTC.